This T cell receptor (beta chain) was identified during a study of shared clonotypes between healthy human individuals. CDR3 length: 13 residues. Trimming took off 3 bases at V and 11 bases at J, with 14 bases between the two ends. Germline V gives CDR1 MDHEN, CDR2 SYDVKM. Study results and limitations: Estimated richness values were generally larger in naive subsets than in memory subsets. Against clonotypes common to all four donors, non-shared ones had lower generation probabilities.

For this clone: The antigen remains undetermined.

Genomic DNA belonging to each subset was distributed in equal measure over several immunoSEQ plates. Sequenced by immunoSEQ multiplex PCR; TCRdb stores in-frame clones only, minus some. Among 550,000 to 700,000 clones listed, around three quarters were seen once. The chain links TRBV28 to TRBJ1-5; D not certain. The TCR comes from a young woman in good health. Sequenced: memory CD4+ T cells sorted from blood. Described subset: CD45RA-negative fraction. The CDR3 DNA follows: TGTGCCAGCAGTTTCGAAGTAGGTTATTCCCAGCATTTT. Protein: CASSFEVGYSQHF.